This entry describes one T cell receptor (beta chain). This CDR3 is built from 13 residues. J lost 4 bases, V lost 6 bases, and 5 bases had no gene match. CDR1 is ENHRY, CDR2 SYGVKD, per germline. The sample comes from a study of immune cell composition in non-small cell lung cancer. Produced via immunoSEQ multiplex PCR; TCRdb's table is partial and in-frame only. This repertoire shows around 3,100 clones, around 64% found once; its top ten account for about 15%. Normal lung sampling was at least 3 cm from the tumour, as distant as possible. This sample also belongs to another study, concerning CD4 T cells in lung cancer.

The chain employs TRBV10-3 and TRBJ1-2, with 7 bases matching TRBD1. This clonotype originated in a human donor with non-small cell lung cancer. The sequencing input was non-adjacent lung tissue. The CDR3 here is CAISETGLYGYTF. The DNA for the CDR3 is TGTGCCATCAGCGAGACAGGGCTCTATGGCTACACCTTC.